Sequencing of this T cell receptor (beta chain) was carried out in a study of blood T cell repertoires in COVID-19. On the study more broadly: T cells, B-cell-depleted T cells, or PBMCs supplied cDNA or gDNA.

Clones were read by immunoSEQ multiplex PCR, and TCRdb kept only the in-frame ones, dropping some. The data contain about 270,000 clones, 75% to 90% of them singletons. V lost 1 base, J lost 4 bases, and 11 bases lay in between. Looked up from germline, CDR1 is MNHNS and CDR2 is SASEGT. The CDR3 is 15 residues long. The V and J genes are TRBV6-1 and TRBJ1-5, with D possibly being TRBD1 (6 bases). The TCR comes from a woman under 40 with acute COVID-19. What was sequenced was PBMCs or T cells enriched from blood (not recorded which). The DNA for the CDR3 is TGTGCCAGCAGTGAAGGGGGACAAGCAAATCAGCCCCAGCATTTT. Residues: CASSEGGQANQPQHF.